The TCR beta chain described here comes from a study of T-cell memory formation after mild COVID-19. TCRdb recomputed calls from the 5' RACE reads with MiXCR, one row per CDR3 protein. This sample carries over 400,000 distinct CDR3 sequences, 23% of them seen once, and the ten largest clones take roughly 14%. As to this clonotype: Its antigen is as yet unknown.

The CDR3 runs to 14 residues. Losses at the gene ends were 7 bases for V and 2 bases for J; bases not matched to a gene: 8. The germline gives CDR1 SGHRS, CDR2 YFSETQ. Study-level points and caveats: While clones contracting from day 15 to 85 were balanced between CD4 and CD8, later expanders leaned CD4+.

The chain combines TRBV5-1 with TRBJ2-7, with 8 bases aligning to TRBD2. The specimen sequenced was PBMCs or a T cell subset sorted from them (not recorded which). The clonotype was recovered from an adult woman who had mild COVID-19 (a few samples of this study predate the infection). Cell type and time point are not known. The DNA of the CDR3 is TGCGCCAGCCGGGGGGGGACGAACACCTACGAGCAGTACTTC. This sequence encodes CASRGGTNTYEQYF.